This T cell receptor (beta chain) was recorded in a study of post-analysis software for immune sequencing data (dated by TCRdb to the mid-2010s). General notes on the study: The recorded disease courses included relapsing-remitting, secondary progressive and progressive-relapsing multiple sclerosis, and some patients had no subtype annotation. The multiple sclerosis patient repertoires were compared with around ten previously published healthy control repertoires from donors aged about 6 to 26 years. A subset of samples was prepared in parallel using single-end sample barcoding, then pooled and co-amplified after Illumina adapter ligation.

General findings and caveats noted by the study authors: The multiple sclerosis patient group was slightly younger than the control group. Four or five TRBV segments, including TRBV5-6, TRBV5-1 and TRBV20-1, were significantly more frequent in patients than controls. Direct clustering with F measure showed strong co-clustering of samples prepared in the same batch, prompting a batch-effect correction. Multiple sclerosis patients had significantly lower normalized Chao1 diversity than controls, a result that suggests substantial peripheral T-cell clonal expansion.

TCR beta repertoires were profiled from peripheral blood of more than ten young patients with multiple sclerosis to demonstrate the VDJtools post-analysis software. The patients with multiple sclerosis were children and adolescents between 6 and 15 years of age. In the case of this clonotype: Its cognate antigen has yet to be identified. The sample holds no much larger clone one base away, and base qualities are not on file.

The library was produced with PCR. Reads for this sample came from an Illumina HiSeq 2500. To reduce PCR and sequencing biases, unique molecular identifiers were incorporated into the TCR beta cDNA libraries. About 500,000 cDNA molecules were obtained for every 1 to 10 million input T cells, so each molecule roughly corresponded to one T cell. The patient libraries were prepared and sequenced with the same protocol used for the earlier healthy control dataset. Within a given batch, samples were prepared together, multiplexed and sequenced on the same HiSeq lane. The authors processed their data as follows. MIGEC handled the raw barcoded reads, throwing out single-read molecular identifier groups before consensus assembly and CDR3 extraction. Clonotype tables were post-analysed with VDJtools, normalizing diversity by down-sampling all datasets to the smallest sample size. Repertoire overlap clustering matched CDR3 amino acid but not nucleotide sequences to correct batch-related cross-sample contamination. The public reads were quality trimmed at Q25 with fastp and then assembled into clones with MiXCR by TCRdb, keeping productive beta chains. Each entry is one CDR3 protein sequence, shown with its most common DNA and genes. These V and J calls are TCRdb output, not the study's own analysis. This sample holds hundreds of thousands of distinct CDR3 sequences; 30% were observed only once. The leading ten clones occupy about 0.5% of the sample.

CDR1 DFQATT and CDR2 SNEGSKA were looked up in the germline V gene (reference sequence). Compared with germline, V lacks 4 bases and J lacks 2 bases; bases without a gene match: 9. The CDR3 has 15 amino acids, counting the end cysteine and phenylalanine. The only DNA kept is the CDR3, 45 bases in frame from the first base. The sequence was collected from a girl under 18 with multiple sclerosis. The sample consisted of blood. In this chain, TRBV20-1 is recombined with TRBJ1-2; 8 bases in the junction line up with TRBD1. The sequenced DNA: TGCAGTGCTACGGTCTACGGACAGGGCAACTATGGCTACACCTTC. Translated, this is CSATVYGQGNYGYTF.